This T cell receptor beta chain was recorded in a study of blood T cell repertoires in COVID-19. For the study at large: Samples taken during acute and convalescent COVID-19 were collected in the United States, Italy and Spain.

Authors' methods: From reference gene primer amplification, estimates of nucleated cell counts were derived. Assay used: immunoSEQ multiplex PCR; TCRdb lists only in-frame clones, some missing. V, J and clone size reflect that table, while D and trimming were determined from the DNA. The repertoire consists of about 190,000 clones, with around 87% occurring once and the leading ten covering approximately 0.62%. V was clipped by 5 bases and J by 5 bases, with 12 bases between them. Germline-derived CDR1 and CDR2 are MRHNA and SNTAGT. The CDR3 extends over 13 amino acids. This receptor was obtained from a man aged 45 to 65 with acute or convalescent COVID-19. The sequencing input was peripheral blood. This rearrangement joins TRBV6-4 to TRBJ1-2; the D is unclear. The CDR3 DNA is TGTGCCAGCAGTCATGGAGAAGGATATGGCTACACCTTC. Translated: CASSHGEGYGYTF.